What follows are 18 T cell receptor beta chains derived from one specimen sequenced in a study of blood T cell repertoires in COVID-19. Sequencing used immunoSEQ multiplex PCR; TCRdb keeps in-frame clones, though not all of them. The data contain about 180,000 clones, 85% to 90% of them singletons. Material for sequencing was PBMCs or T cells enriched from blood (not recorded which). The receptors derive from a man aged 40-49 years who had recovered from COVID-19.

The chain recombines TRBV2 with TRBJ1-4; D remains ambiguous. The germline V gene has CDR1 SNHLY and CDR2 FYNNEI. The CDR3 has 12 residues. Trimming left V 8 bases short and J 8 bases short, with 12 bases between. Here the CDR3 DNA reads TGTGCCAGCGAGAGGATTGAGGAAAAACTGTTTTTT. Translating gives CASERIEEKLFF.

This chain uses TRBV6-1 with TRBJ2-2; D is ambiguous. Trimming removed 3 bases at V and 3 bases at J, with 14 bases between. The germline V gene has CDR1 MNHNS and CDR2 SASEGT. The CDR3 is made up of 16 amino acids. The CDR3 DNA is TGTGCCAGCAGTGAGGCGGCTAATCGGGACACCGGGGAGCTGTTTTTT. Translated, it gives CASSEAANRDTGELFF.

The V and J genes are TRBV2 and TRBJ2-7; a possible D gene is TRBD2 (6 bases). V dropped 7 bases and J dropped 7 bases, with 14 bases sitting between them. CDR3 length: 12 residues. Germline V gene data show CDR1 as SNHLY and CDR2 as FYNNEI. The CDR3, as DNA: TGTGCCAGCATCGACACCCGGGGGGAGCAGTACTTC. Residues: CASIDTRGEQYF. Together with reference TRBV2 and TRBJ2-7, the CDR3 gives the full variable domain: EPEVTQTPSHQVTQMGQEVILRCVPISNHLYFYWYRQILGQKVEFLVSFYNNEISEKSEIFDDQFSVERPDGSNFTLKIRSTKLEDSAMYFCASIDTRGEQYFGPGTRLTVT.

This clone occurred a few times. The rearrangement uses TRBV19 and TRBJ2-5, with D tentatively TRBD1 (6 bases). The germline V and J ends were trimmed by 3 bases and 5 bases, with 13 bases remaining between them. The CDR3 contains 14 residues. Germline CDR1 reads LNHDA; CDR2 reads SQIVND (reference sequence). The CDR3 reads CASSIPGGRETQYF. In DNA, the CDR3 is TGTGCCAGTAGTATCCCTGGGGGCCGGGAGACCCAGTACTTC.

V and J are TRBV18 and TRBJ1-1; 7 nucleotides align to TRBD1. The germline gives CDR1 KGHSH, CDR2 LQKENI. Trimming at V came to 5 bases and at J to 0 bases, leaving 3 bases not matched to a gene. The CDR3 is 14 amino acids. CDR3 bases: TGTGCCAGCTCATCGACAGGGCTGAACACTGAAGCTTTCTTT. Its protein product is CASSSTGLNTEAFF.

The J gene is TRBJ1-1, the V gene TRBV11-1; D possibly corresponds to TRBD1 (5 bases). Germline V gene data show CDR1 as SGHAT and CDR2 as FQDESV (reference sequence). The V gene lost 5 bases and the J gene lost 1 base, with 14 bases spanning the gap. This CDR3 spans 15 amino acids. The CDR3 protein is CASSPGWQGNTEAFF. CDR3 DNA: TGTGCCAGCAGCCCCGGGTGGCAGGGGAACACTGAAGCTTTCTTT.

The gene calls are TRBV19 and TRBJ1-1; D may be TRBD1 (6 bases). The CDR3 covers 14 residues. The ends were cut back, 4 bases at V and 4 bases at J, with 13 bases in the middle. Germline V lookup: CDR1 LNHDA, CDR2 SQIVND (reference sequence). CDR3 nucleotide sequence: TGTGCCAGTAGTACGACGACAGGTTTCACTGAAGCTTTCTTT. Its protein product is CASSTTTGFTEAFF.

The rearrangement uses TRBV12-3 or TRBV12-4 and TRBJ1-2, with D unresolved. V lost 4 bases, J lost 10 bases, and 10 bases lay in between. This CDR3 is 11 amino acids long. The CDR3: CASSYRVDYTF. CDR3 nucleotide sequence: TGTGCCAGCAGTTATCGGGTGGACTACACCTTC.

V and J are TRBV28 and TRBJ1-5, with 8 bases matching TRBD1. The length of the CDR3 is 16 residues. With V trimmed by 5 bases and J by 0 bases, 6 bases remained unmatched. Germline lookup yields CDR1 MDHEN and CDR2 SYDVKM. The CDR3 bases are TGTGCCAGCAGTAACACAGGGGGGCATAGCAATCAGCCCCAGCATTTT. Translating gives CASSNTGGHSNQPQHF.

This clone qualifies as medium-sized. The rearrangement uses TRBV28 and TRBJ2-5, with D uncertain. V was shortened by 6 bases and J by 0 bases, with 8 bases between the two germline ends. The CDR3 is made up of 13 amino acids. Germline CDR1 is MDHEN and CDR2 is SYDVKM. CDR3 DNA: TGTGCCAGCAGCCGAGTTTACCAAGAGACCCAGTACTTC. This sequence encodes CASSRVYQETQYF.

The CDR3 loop reads CASRDRLAVSSYEQYF. The DNA for the CDR3 is TGTGCCAGCAGAGACCGACTAGCGGTGAGCTCCTACGAGCAGTACTTC. The chain recombines TRBV28 with TRBJ2-7, with 9 bases matching TRBD2. There are 16 residues in the CDR3. CDR1 and CDR2 from the germline V gene are MDHEN and SYDVKM. Trimming removed 6 bases from V and 0 bases from J; junction bases left unmatched: 9.

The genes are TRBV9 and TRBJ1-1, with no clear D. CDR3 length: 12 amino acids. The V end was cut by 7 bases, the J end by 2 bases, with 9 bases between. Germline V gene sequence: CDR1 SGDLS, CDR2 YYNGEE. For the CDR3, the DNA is TGTGCCAGCGGAGGCCCCAACACTGAAGCTTTCTTT. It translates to CASGGPNTEAFF.

The CDR3: CASSLEGGFSGNTIYF. As DNA, the CDR3 is TGTGCCAGCAGCTTAGAGGGGGGGTTCTCTGGAAACACCATATATTTT. The chain employs TRBV7-6 and TRBJ1-3; tentatively, D is TRBD1 (6 bases). Germline CDR1 is SGHVS and CDR2 is FNYEAQ. The CDR3 length is 16 residues. The ends were cut back, 1 base at V and 0 bases at J, with 10 bases in the middle. Full variable domain (rest looked up from reference TRBV7-6 and TRBJ1-3): GAGVSQSPRYKVTKRGQDVALRCDPISGHVSLYWYRQALGQGPEFLTYFNYEAQQDKSGLPNDRFSAERPEGSISTLTIQRTEQRDSAMYRCASSLEGGFSGNTIYFGEGSWLTVV.

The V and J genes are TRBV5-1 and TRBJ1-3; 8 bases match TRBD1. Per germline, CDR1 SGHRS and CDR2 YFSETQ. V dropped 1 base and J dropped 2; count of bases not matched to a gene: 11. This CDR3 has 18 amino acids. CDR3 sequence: CASSLFGSGQGTGNTIYF. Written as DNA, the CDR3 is TGCGCCAGCAGCTTGTTCGGCTCAGGACAGGGAACTGGAAACACCATATATTTT.

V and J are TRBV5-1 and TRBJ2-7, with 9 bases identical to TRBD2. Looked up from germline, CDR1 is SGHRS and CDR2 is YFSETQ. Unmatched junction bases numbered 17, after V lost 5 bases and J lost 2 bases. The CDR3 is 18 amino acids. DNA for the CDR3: TGCGCCAGCAGTTCCCTTCCGAGGGGAGCGGGAGGTACCTACGAGCAGTACTTC. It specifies CASSSLPRGAGGTYEQYF.

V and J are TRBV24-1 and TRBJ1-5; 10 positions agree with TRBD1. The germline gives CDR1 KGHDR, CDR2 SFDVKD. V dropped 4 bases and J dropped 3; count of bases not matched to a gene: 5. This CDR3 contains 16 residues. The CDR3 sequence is CATSDRDRGDNQPQHF. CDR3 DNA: TGTGCCACCAGTGACAGGGACAGGGGTGACAATCAGCCCCAGCATTTT.

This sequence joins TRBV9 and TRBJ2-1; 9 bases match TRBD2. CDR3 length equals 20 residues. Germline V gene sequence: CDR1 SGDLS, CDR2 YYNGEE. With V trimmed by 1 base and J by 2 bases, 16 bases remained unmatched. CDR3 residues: CASSVNPRVVAGGTYNEQFF. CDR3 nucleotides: TGTGCCAGCAGCGTAAACCCTCGGGTAGTGGCGGGAGGGACCTACAATGAGCAGTTCTTC.

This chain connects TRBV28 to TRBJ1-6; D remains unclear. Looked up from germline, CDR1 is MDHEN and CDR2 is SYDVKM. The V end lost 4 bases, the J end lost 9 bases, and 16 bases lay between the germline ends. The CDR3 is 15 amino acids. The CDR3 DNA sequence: TGTGCCAGCAGTTCCTACACCTATTCGGGTTCACCCCTCCACTTT. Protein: CASSSYTYSGSPLHF. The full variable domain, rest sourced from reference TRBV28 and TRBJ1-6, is DVKVTQSSRYLVKRTGEKVFLECVQDMDHENMFWYRQDPGLGLRLIYFSYDVKMKEKGDIPEGYSVSREKKERFSLILESASTNQTSMYLCASSSYTYSGSPLHFGNGTRLTVT.